One sample yielded the 32 T cell receptor beta chains listed below, sequenced in a study of tumor-infiltrating lymphocytes in oesophageal squamous cell carcinoma. TCRdb re-called the PCR reads through MiXCR, storing one row per CDR3 protein. Altogether 10,000 to 15,000 distinct CDR3 sequences are present, 54% being singletons, with the ten largest covering 30% to 45%. Material for sequencing was esophageal tumor tissue. These receptor sequences come from a male donor with esophageal squamous cell carcinoma.

Written as DNA, the CDR3 is TGTGCCAGCAGCACCAGTAGCGGGGGGCAGTTCTTC. Translating gives CASSTSSGGQFF. The rearrangement links TRBV7-9 to TRBJ2-1, with 9 bases that match TRBD2. Trimming removed 5 bases from V and 12 bases from J; junction bases left unmatched: 5. Germline V CDR1 and CDR2: SEHNR, FQNEAQ (reference sequence). This CDR3 has 12 amino acids.

The chain carries TRBV7-2 and TRBJ1-1; D not resolved. V was pared by 5 bases and J by 0 bases, with 10 bases between. Germline lookup yields CDR1 SGHTA and CDR2 FQGNSA. The CDR3 contains 14 residues. The CDR3 region is CASSDATVNTEAFF. The CDR3 DNA sequence: TGTGCCAGCAGCGACGCCACAGTGAACACTGAAGCTTTCTTT.

The count of this clonotype is one. The chain employs TRBV5-1 and TRBJ2-7; D is tentatively TRBD1 or TRBD2 (8 bases each). The J call may be incorrect, as the DNA end agrees better with TRBJ2-1. The CDR3 consists of 14 residues. Looked up from germline, CDR1 is SGHRS and CDR2 is YFSETQ. The CDR3 nucleotides are TGCGCCAGCAGCCCGGGGGGGACAGGCCAAGAGCAGTTCTTC. This sequence encodes CASSPGGTGQEQFF.

The chain combines TRBV24-1 with TRBJ2-3; D unclear. The J call may not be correct, given that the DNA end is closer to TRBJ2-5. The CDR3 extends over 13 amino acids. The germline V gene has CDR1 KGHDR and CDR2 SFDVKD. In nucleotides, the CDR3 is TGTGCCACCAGTCAACAGTATCAAGAGACCCAGTACTTC. Protein product: CATSQQYQETQYF.

With regard to this clonotype: The CDR3 does not close with the conserved phenylalanine or tryptophan, likely indicating a read error. No DNA is shown, since the ends of the CDR3 on it are uncertain; the CDR3 is the one TCRdb lists. V is TRBV7-2 and J is TRBJ2-3; the table's D call, TRBD2, has no DNA check behind it. Ends included, the CDR3 has 17 residues. Germline-derived CDR1 and CDR2 are SGHTA and FQGNSA. CDR3 amino acids: CASSPGLFPPREQYFGN.

The chain recombines TRBV7-3 with TRBJ2-1, with D possibly TRBD1 on 5 matching bases. V was clipped by 4 bases and J by 5 bases, with 12 bases between them. The CDR3 is 14 amino acids. CDR1 and CDR2 from the germline V gene are SGHTA and FQGTGA. The CDR3 reads CASSWGGPNNEQFF. CDR3 DNA: TGTGCCAGCAGCTGGGGCGGACCAAACAATGAGCAGTTCTTC.

The genes are TRBV12-3 or TRBV12-4 and TRBJ1-5; D unclear. Trimming cost V 3 bases and J 5 bases, with 8 bases left between them. The CDR3 contains 13 residues. CDR3 bases: TGTGCCAGCAGTTTTTCACCTGATCAGCCCCAGCATTTT. Its translation is CASSFSPDQPQHF.

This clonotype counts as medium-sized. This rearrangement joins TRBV12-3 or TRBV12-4 to TRBJ2-1, with 10 bases identical to TRBD2. The V segment lost 6 bases and the J segment 10 bases; nucleotides outside the gene matches: 15. The CDR3 loop spans 16 amino acids. The CDR3 nucleotides are TGTGCCAGCAGAAGGACTAGCGGCCAAGGGGACCAGGAGCAGTTCTTC. As protein: CASRRTSGQGDQEQFF.

A note on this clonotype: The missing conserved phenylalanine or tryptophan at the end of this CDR3 makes a read error likely. The DNA is left out, because the CDR3 cannot be placed on it with certainty; the CDR3 is given as TCRdb lists it. The chain links TRBV12-3 or TRBV12-4 to TRBJ2-7; the table's D call TRBD2 went unverified against the DNA. The CDR3 length equals 14 residues, ends included. CDR3 amino acids: CATLRTIEGYTFGS.

The chain uses TRBV24-1 and TRBJ2-3, with TRBD1 matching over 8 bases. CDR1 KGHDR and CDR2 SFDVKD come from the germline V gene. CDR3 length: 18 amino acids. V shed 0 bases and J 2 bases; nucleotides not matched to a gene: 9. DNA of the CDR3: TGTGCCACCAGTGATTTGCCCTCCCCGGGACAGGCCACAGATACGCAGTATTTT. This encodes CATSDLPSPGQATDTQYF.

This clonotype was recorded a few times. V gene TRBV12-3 or TRBV12-4 combines with J gene TRBJ2-5; 7 nucleotides align to TRBD1. The CDR3 has 13 residues. The V segment lost 7 bases and the J segment 4 bases; nucleotides outside the gene matches: 6. CDR3 in amino acids: CASINRGLETQYF. The CDR3 region has the DNA TGTGCCAGCATCAACAGGGGTTTAGAGACCCAGTACTTC.

V is TRBV7-2 and J is TRBJ2-3, with D uncertain. CDR3 size: 12 residues. Per the germline V gene, CDR1 is SGHTA and CDR2 is FQGNSA. Trimming left V 0 bases short and J 10 bases short, with 8 bases between. CDR3 sequence: CASSLAPKAQYF. The CDR3 DNA reads TGTGCCAGCAGCTTAGCCCCAAAAGCGCAGTATTTT.

This clonotype was recorded once. The final CDR3 position lacks the conserved phenylalanine or tryptophan, pointing to a likely read error. The DNA is omitted, as the CDR3 cannot be located on it reliably, and the CDR3 follows TCRdb's listing. The rearrangement uses TRBV12-3 or TRBV12-4 and TRBJ2-6; the table's D call, TRBD1, was not checked against the DNA. A total of 15 residues make up the CDR3, ends included. CDR3: CASSDRETYGYTFGA.

Notes on this clonotype: This CDR3 is missing its conserved last phenylalanine or tryptophan, likely due to a read error. No DNA is shown, since the ends of the CDR3 on it are uncertain; the CDR3 is the one TCRdb lists. J is TRBJ2-3 and V is TRBV5-1; TRBD1, the D gene given by the table, was not confirmed from the DNA. 16 amino acids form the CDR3, both terminal residues included. Germline loops: CDR1 SGHRS, CDR2 YFSETQ. The CDR3 loop is CASTTGTGADGYTFGS.

A few counts support this clonotype. A much larger clonotype is one base distant, so this may be a read error. This chain uses TRBV19 with TRBJ2-1; TRBD2 aligns across 10 bases. The J call may be incorrect, as the DNA end agrees better with TRBJ2-7. The CDR3 totals 17 residues. Germline CDR1 and CDR2: LNHDA and SQIVND (reference sequence). This CDR3 reads CASSIRASGSSYNEQYF. The CDR3 nucleotides are TGTGCCAGTAGTATAAGGGCTAGCGGGAGCTCCTACAATGAGCAGTACTTC.

This sequence joins TRBV11-3 and TRBJ2-1; 8 nucleotides align to TRBD1. V lost 1 base and J lost 10; bases outside the gene matches: 9. CDR1 is SGHNT and CDR2 is YENEEA in the germline V gene. This CDR3 is 15 amino acids long. This CDR3 reads CASSLGRTGTGEQFF. CDR3 nucleotide sequence: TGTGCCAGCAGCTTAGGCCGGACAGGGACGGGGGAGCAGTTCTTC.

About this clonotype itself: The junction shows a germline mismatch at one end, possibly a read error. V usage is TRBV6-6 and J usage is TRBJ2-6; tentative D call: TRBD1 (5 bases). This CDR3 is built from 9 residues. Germline values: CDR1 MNHNY, CDR2 SVGAGI (reference sequence). The CDR3 here is CASSYSAGF. The CDR3 DNA is TGTGCCAGCAGTTACTCGGCAGGGTTC.

V and J are TRBV7-8 and TRBJ2-3; possibly TRBD2 for D (7 bases). The DNA end lines up better with TRBJ2-5; the J call may be wrong. From germline, CDR1 is SGHVS and CDR2 FQNEAQ. The CDR3 contains 13 residues. The CDR3 bases are TGTGCCAGCGGGGGGGGCACCAAAGAGACCCAGTACTTC. Encoded protein: CASGGGTKETQYF.

The V call is TRBV7-6, the J call TRBJ2-7; 7 bases map to TRBD1. Germline V gives CDR1 SGHVS, CDR2 FNYEAQ. The length of the CDR3 is 15 residues. With 1 base clipped from V and 0 bases from J, the junction kept 3 bases outside the gene matches. The CDR3 DNA is TGTGCCAGCAGCTTAGAGGACAGGCTCTCCTACGAGCAGTACTTC. Amino acids: CASSLEDRLSYEQYF.

The V call is TRBV7-9, the J call TRBJ2-7; 11 bases are shared with TRBD2. The J call may not be correct, given that the DNA end is closer to TRBJ2-5. The CDR3 sequence is 16 residues long. Germline CDR1 reads SEHNR; CDR2 reads FQNEAQ (reference sequence). Here the CDR3 DNA reads TGTGCCAGCAGCTTAGTACCGGGGACTAGCGGAGAGACCCAGTACTTC. Its translation: CASSLVPGTSGETQYF.

Concerning this clonotype itself: Its ends do not fully match the called genes, so a read error is possible. The DNA for the CDR3 is TGTGCCAGCAGCTTAGCGGCGAGTCTAGCGGGGTCTTACGAGCAGTACTTT. Protein: CASSLAASLAGSYEQYF. The rearrangement joins TRBV7-4 to TRBJ1-6, with D unresolved. The CDR3 extends over 17 amino acids. CDR1 is SGHVT and CDR2 is SQSDAQ in the germline V gene.

CDR3 residues: CASSLGSYEQYF. In DNA, the CDR3 is TGTGCCAGCAGCTTAGGGTCCTACGAGCAGTACTTC. The gene calls are TRBV7-2 and TRBJ2-7, with no clear D. With 1 base removed from V and 1 base from J, the gap between germline ends came to 2 bases. This CDR3 has 12 residues. Germline-derived CDR1 and CDR2 are SGHTA and FQGNSA.

The chain has TRBV7-2 and TRBJ2-1; D assignment may be TRBD1 or TRBD2 (5 bases each). From germline, CDR1 is SGHTA and CDR2 FQGNSA. Trimming removed 1 base from V and 7 bases from J, with 14 bases in between. This CDR3 region has 15 residues. The CDR3 spells CASSLGVRGQNEQFF. CDR3 in DNA: TGTGCCAGCAGCTTAGGTGTGAGGGGCCAGAATGAGCAGTTCTTC.

CDR3 residues: CASSSSYNYGYTF. CDR3 in DNA: TGTGCCAGCAGCTCAAGTTATAACTATGGCTACACCTTC. The chain joins TRBV7-2 to TRBJ1-2, with D uncertain. This CDR3 comprises 13 residues. The V end lost 4 bases, the J end lost 1 base, and 7 bases lay between the germline ends. Germline lookup yields CDR1 SGHTA and CDR2 FQGNSA.

The rearrangement uses TRBV7-8 and TRBJ1-3; TRBD1 matches 9 bases. Germline CDR1 and CDR2: SGHVS and FQNEAQ. CDR3 length equals 15 residues. V was pared by 5 bases and J by 2 bases, with 4 bases of the junction left unmatched. In nucleotides, the CDR3 is TGTGCCAGCAGCCCGGGACAGGGCACTGGAAACACCATATATTTT. The encoded protein is CASSPGQGTGNTIYF.

This clonotype is medium-sized by share. CDR3 nucleotide sequence: TGTGCCAGCATTAAGGACAGGGGGCCTAGCATTCAGTACTTC. Amino acid sequence: CASIKDRGPSIQYF. The chain couples TRBV6-1 to TRBJ2-4; 11 bases map to TRBD1. Germline V gives CDR1 MNHNS, CDR2 SASEGT. J lost 9 bases, V lost 7 bases, and 8 bases had no gene match. This CDR3 spans 14 amino acids.

This clonotype was seen only once. This chain's CDR3 is CASRDRGYGYTF. The CDR3 bases are TGTGCCAGCAGAGACAGGGGGTATGGCTACACCTTC. V usage is TRBV6-1 and J usage is TRBJ2-7; 9 bases line up with TRBD1. The J call may be incorrect, as the DNA end agrees better with TRBJ1-2. This CDR3 is 12 amino acids long. Germline CDR1 is MNHNS and CDR2 is SASEGT.

The rearrangement links TRBV12-3 or TRBV12-4 to TRBJ2-5; D not certain. V shed 4 bases and J shed 11 bases, with 11 bases lying between them. The CDR3 spans 11 residues. The CDR3 loop reads CASSSGEEQYF. The CDR3 region has the DNA TGTGCCAGCAGTTCGGGTGAGGAGCAGTACTTC.

The J gene is TRBJ2-7, the V gene TRBV20-1, with D possibly being TRBD2 (5 bases). The J call could be wrong; TRBJ2-1 is a better fit for the DNA end. Germline V CDR1 and CDR2: DFQATT, SNEGSKA (reference sequence). The CDR3 length is 14 residues. The CDR3 DNA reads TGCAGTGCATCCCGACGGGACTCCTACAATGAGCAGTTCTTC. Protein product: CSASRRDSYNEQFF.

This clonotype was seen many times. The V and J genes are TRBV20-1 and TRBJ2-5; TRBD2 agrees at 9 bases. The junction had 6 bases not matched to a gene; V was cut back by 0 bases and J by 1 base. The CDR3 covers 16 residues. Per germline, CDR1 DFQATT and CDR2 SNEGSKA (reference sequence). This CDR3 reads CSARDRLAGSQETQYF. Written as DNA, the CDR3 is TGCAGTGCTAGAGATCGGCTAGCGGGATCCCAAGAGACCCAGTACTTC.

This clonotype was seen a handful of times. J is TRBJ2-5 and V is TRBV7-2; unclear D gene. Matching the DNA end better, TRBJ2-1 makes the J call doubtful. Germline loops: CDR1 SGHTA, CDR2 FQGNSA. This CDR3 contains 15 residues. The CDR3 coding sequence is TGTGCCAGCACTCGTAATTCGTACTCCTACAATGAGCAGTTCTTC. It codes for CASTRNSYSYNEQFF.

The V and J genes are TRBV28 and TRBJ2-3; D gene ambiguous. The end of the DNA aligns better with TRBJ1-1, so the J call may be wrong. Germline V lookup: CDR1 MDHEN, CDR2 SYDVKM. CDR3 length: 14 amino acids. The CDR3, as DNA: TGTGCCAGCATAATCAGTAGGATGAACACTGAAGCTTTCTTT. This codes for CASIISRMNTEAFF.